This T cell receptor (beta chain) appears in the sequencing data of a study of siplizumab effects on memory and regulatory T cells. Only in-frame clones appear in the TCRdb table, and some are missing; sequencing was by immunoSEQ multiplex PCR. Altogether tens of thousands of clones are present, about 90% being singletons, with the ten largest covering 1.5% to 2%. The sample holds one count of this clone. The CDR3 loop spans 13 amino acids. V was trimmed by 7 bases and J by 4 bases, leaving 16 bases between them. Germline V CDR1 and CDR2: SQVTM, ANQGSEA. This TCR was sampled from a human donor in good health. The sequencing sample was made of Tregs sorted from blood. The chain uses TRBV29-1 and TRBJ2-5; D gene ambiguous. CDR3: CSGKAYYGETQYF. In DNA form, the CDR3 reads TGCAGCGGCAAAGCCTATTACGGAGAGACCCAGTACTTC.